Shown below are 19 T cell receptor beta chains from a single sample sequenced in a study of post-analysis software for immune sequencing data. Study-level findings and limits: Patients used roughly five TRBV segments, including TRBV5-6, TRBV5-1 and TRBV20-1, more often than controls.

No cognate antigen is known for these TCRs. The TCR beta cDNA libraries contained unique molecular identifiers. TCRdb called the PCR reads again in MiXCR, with one record for every CDR3 protein. The sample lists some 370,000 distinct CDR3 sequences, less than 40% occurring once. Source material: blood. The receptors were gathered from a girl under 18 with multiple sclerosis.

In regard to this clonotype: The junction and the germline gene differ at one end; a read error may be behind it. The chain is built from TRBV7-2 and TRBJ2-2; D gene unclear. The CDR3 loop spans 14 amino acids. Germline V CDR1 and CDR2: SGHTA, FQGNSA. The CDR3 loop is CASSSGSHTGELFF. CDR3 bases: TGTGCCAGCAGCTCCGGCAGCCACACAGGGGAGCTGTTTTTT.

The V gene is TRBV6-4, the J gene TRBJ1-2; D uncertain. V was cut by 3 bases and J by 1 base, with 3 bases left in between. Germline assignment: CDR1 MRHNA and CDR2 SNTAGT. This CDR3 is 12 amino acids long. For the CDR3, the DNA is TGTGCCAGCAGTGATTTTAACTATGGCTACACCTTC. Its translation: CASSDFNYGYTF.

J is TRBJ1-5 and V is TRBV20-1, with D uncertain. The CDR3 totals 13 residues. Looked up from germline, CDR1 is DFQATT and CDR2 is SNEGSKA (reference sequence). The V end lost 2 bases, the J end lost 4 bases, and 9 bases lay between the germline ends. The CDR3 region has the DNA TGCAGTGCTAGACGGGCCATGAATCAGCCCCAGCATTTT. It translates to CSARRAMNQPQHF.

V and J are TRBV7-2 and TRBJ1-1, with D unclear. CDR3 length: 13 amino acids. V lost 2 bases, J lost 7 bases, and 11 bases lay in between. Germline assignment: CDR1 SGHTA and CDR2 FQGNSA. In DNA, the CDR3 is TGTGCCAGCAGCTTATTTGAACTGGGTGAAGCTTTCTTT. Its translation: CASSLFELGEAFF.

The chain joins TRBV3-1 to TRBJ1-5; D is unclear. The CDR3 consists of 14 residues. V was cut by 0 bases and J by 3 bases, with 6 bases left in between. Germline V CDR1 and CDR2: LGHDT, YNNKEL (reference sequence). The CDR3 sequence: CASSQDWTNQPQHF. The DNA for the CDR3 is TGTGCCAGCAGCCAAGATTGGACCAATCAGCCCCAGCATTTT.

V gene TRBV12-3 or TRBV12-4 combines with J gene TRBJ2-1; D gene unclear. Between the trimmed V and J ends, which lost 6 bases and 6 bases, there was a span of 6 bases. The CDR3 runs 11 residues. The CDR3 nucleotides are TGTGCCAGCAGGACAAGCAATGAGCAGTTCTTC. This gives the protein CASRTSNEQFF.

J is TRBJ2-1 and V is TRBV20-1; D is perhaps TRBD1 (7 bases). V dropped 7 bases and J dropped 5 bases, with 12 bases sitting between them. CDR1 and CDR2 (germline): DFQATT, SNEGSKA (reference sequence). This CDR3 contains 12 residues. Written as DNA, the CDR3 is TGCAGTGGCAGGGGGGCCAACAATGAGCAGTTCTTC. Amino acid sequence: CSGRGANNEQFF.

This clonotype was seen only a few times. This rearrangement joins TRBV7-6 to TRBJ2-6; D not certain. The V gene's germline CDR1 is SGHVS and CDR2 FNYEAQ. This CDR3 comprises 15 residues. Trimming cost V 5 bases and J 0 bases, with 8 bases left between them. The chain's CDR3 is CASSPSDSGANVLTF. CDR3 DNA sequence: TGTGCCAGCAGCCCTAGTGACTCTGGGGCCAACGTCCTGACTTTC.

The V call is TRBV6-1, the J call TRBJ2-1, with TRBD2 matching 13 bases. From germline, CDR1 is MNHNS and CDR2 SASEGT. This CDR3 has 17 residues. V lost 6 bases, J lost 8 bases, and 13 bases stayed unmatched. The CDR3 DNA reads TGTGCCAGCAGAGAGACTAGCGGGGGGTACCTAAGGGATGAGCAGTTCTTC. Translating gives CASRETSGGYLRDEQFF.

This clonotype has a handful of counts. The V call is TRBV12-3 or TRBV12-4, the J call TRBJ2-1; 8 bases match TRBD2. The trim removed 7 bases at V and 6 bases at J, leaving 8 bases unmatched. The CDR3 has 14 residues. The CDR3 region has the DNA TGTGCCAGCACCTTAGCGGGGATCGGCAATGAGCAGTTCTTC. This encodes CASTLAGIGNEQFF.

A word on this clonotype: With a much larger clone just one base away, this may be a read error. This chain joins TRBV5-1 and TRBJ2-7; D gene uncertain. There are 14 residues in the CDR3. Germline V CDR1 and CDR2: SGHRS, YFSETQ. Deletions cut 4 bases from V and 2 bases from J, with 13 bases between. The CDR3 loop reads CASSSRTDPYEQYF. DNA for the CDR3: TGCGCCAGCAGCAGCCGGACGGATCCCTACGAGCAGTACTTC.

The gene calls are TRBV27 and TRBJ2-1; D is undetermined. Germline values: CDR1 MNHEY, CDR2 SMNVEV (reference sequence). This CDR3 is built from 14 residues. With 6 bases removed from V and 0 bases from J, the gap between germline ends came to 9 bases. CDR3 nucleotides: TGTGCCAGCAGCACTGACAACTCCTACAATGAGCAGTTCTTC. Translating it yields CASSTDNSYNEQFF.

In its sample, this clonotype was seen many times. The junction does not match germline at one end; this may be a read error. CDR3 region: CASSTQGRQTQYF. As DNA, the CDR3 is TGTGCTAGCAGCACTCAGGGGCGGCAGACCCAGTACTTC. The chain links TRBV7-7 to TRBJ2-5; D is perhaps TRBD1 (6 bases). Germline V gene sequence: CDR1 SSHAT, CDR2 FNYEAQ (reference sequence). This CDR3 contains 13 residues.

V is TRBV6-2 or TRBV6-3 and J is TRBJ1-6; unclear D gene. Deletions cut 4 bases from V and 9 bases from J, with 22 bases between. This CDR3 region has 17 residues. Per the germline V gene, CDR1 is MNHEY and CDR2 is SVGEGT. The CDR3 loop is CASSSKDRLHLSSPLHF. CDR3 bases: TGTGCCAGCAGTTCTAAGGACCGTCTACATTTAAGTTCACCCCTCCACTTT.

The chain employs TRBV12-3 or TRBV12-4 and TRBJ2-4; D unresolved. The CDR3 has 12 amino acids. V was shortened by 1 base and J by 13 bases, with 11 bases between the two germline ends. The DNA for the CDR3 is TGTGCCAGCAGTTTAGAAGTCACTGGGCAGTACTTC. This translates into CASSLEVTGQYF.

The CDR3, as DNA: TGTGCCAGCAGCCACCTAGGGATCGGGCGCGGCAATGAGCAGTTCTTC. This codes for CASSHLGIGRGNEQFF. The chain links TRBV6-2 or TRBV6-3 to TRBJ2-1; D uncertain. Germline V gene sequence: CDR1 MNHEY, CDR2 SVGEGT. Trimming left V 6 bases short and J 6 bases short, with 21 bases between. The CDR3 is 16 residues long.

The rearrangement uses TRBV3-1 and TRBJ2-7; 7 bases agree with TRBD1. TRBJ2-5 matches the DNA end more closely, so the J call is doubtful. Germline V CDR1 and CDR2: LGHDT, YNNKEL (reference sequence). The length of the CDR3 is 14 residues. CDR3 protein: CASSWSQGRETQYF. For the CDR3, the DNA is TGTGCCAGCAGTTGGTCACAGGGGCGAGAGACCCAGTACTTC.

This rearrangement joins TRBV12-3 or TRBV12-4 to TRBJ1-1; perhaps TRBD1 as D (6 bases). The CDR3 length is 13 residues. With 10 bases removed from V and 0 bases from J, the gap between germline ends came to 12 bases. CDR3 nucleotide sequence: TGTGCCATCCACAGGGACCTGAACACTGAAGCTTTCTTT. It specifies CAIHRDLNTEAFF.

This clonotype was counted a few times. The genes are TRBV7-2 and TRBJ1-1; unclear D gene. Trimming removed 4 bases from V and 3 bases from J, with 15 bases in between. Per germline, CDR1 SGHTA and CDR2 FQGNSA. CDR3 length equals 15 residues. In DNA form, the CDR3 reads TGTGCCAGCAGCTCTGGGAGGGAAATGCACACTGAAGCTTTCTTT. Encoded protein: CASSSGREMHTEAFF.